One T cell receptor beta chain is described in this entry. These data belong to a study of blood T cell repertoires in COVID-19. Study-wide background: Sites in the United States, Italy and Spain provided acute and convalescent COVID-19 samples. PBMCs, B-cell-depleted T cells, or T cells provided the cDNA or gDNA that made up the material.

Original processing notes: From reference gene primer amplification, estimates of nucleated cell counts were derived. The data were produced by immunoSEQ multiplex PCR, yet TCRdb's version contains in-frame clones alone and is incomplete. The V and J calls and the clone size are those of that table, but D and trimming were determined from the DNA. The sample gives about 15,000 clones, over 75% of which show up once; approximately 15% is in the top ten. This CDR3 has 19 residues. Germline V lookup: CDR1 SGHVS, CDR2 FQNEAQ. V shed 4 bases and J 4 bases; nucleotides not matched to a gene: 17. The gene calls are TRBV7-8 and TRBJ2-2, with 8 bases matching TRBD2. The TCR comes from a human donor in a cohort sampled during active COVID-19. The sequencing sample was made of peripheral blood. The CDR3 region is CASSYRGGSIAGGTGELFF. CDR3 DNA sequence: TGTGCCAGCAGCTACAGAGGCGGGAGTATTGCGGGGGGCACCGGGGAGCTGTTTTTT.